The 15 T cell receptor beta chains below were found in one sample sequenced in a study of blood T cell repertoires in COVID-19. TCRdb keeps only in-frame clones here, not all; method: immunoSEQ multiplex PCR. The repertoire holds about 150,000 clones, over 65% seen once, with approximately 6% in the top ten. The sequencing input was PBMCs or T cells enriched from blood (not recorded which). These receptors all stem from a woman in her forties or fifties who had recovered from COVID-19.

The V and J genes are TRBV5-1 and TRBJ2-1; the D gene is possibly TRBD2 (5 bases). Trimming removed 0 bases from V and 8 bases from J, with 21 bases in between. This CDR3 is 17 amino acids long. In germline, CDR1 is SGHRS, CDR2 YFSETQ. CDR3 amino acids: CASSLDPPAGVGDEQFF. The CDR3 bases are TGCGCCAGCAGCTTGGACCCTCCTGCCGGGGTGGGCGATGAGCAGTTCTTC.

This chain links TRBV11-3 with TRBJ2-1; 7 bases map to TRBD1. The CDR3 has 15 amino acids. CDR1 is SGHNT, CDR2 YENEEA, per germline. V shed 5 bases and J 8 bases; nucleotides not matched to a gene: 12. CDR3 loop: CASSTSDRAKDEQFF. CDR3 in DNA: TGTGCCAGCAGCACCTCTGACAGGGCTAAGGATGAGCAGTTCTTC.

This clone was recorded only once. The rearrangement joins TRBV3-1 (or the pseudogene TRBV3-2) to TRBJ1-3; D is unclear. Trimming stripped 0 bases from V and 0 bases from J, with 9 bases between. The germline CDR1 and CDR2 sequences are LGHDT and YNNKEL (reference sequence). This CDR3 comprises 16 residues. The chain's CDR3 is CASSQDSRYSGNTIYF. The CDR3 coding sequence is TGTGCCAGCAGCCAAGATAGCCGGTACTCTGGAAACACCATATATTTT.

This clone has a handful of counts. The V gene is TRBV24-1, the J gene TRBJ2-3, with D tentatively TRBD2 (7 bases). The V gene lost 3 bases and the J gene lost 2 bases, with 14 bases spanning the gap. The germline CDR1 and CDR2 sequences are KGHDR and SFDVKD. This CDR3 contains 16 residues. CDR3 amino acids: CATSDRAGADTDTQYF. The CDR3, as DNA: TGTGCCACCAGTGATAGGGCGGGGGCCGACACAGATACGCAGTATTTT.

The rearrangement joins TRBV29-1 to TRBJ2-5; 8 nucleotides match TRBD1. The V gene's germline CDR1 is SQVTM and CDR2 ANQGSEA. This CDR3 is 14 amino acids long. V gave up 5 bases and J gave up 5 bases; unmatched junction bases: 10. CDR3: CSVPPGGAGETQYF. CDR3 nucleotides: TGCAGCGTTCCTCCAGGGGGCGCCGGGGAGACCCAGTACTTC.

This clone was found once. The rearrangement links TRBV5-4 to TRBJ1-2; 7 nucleotides align to TRBD1. With 3 bases clipped from V and 7 bases from J, the junction kept 12 bases outside the gene matches. The germline V gene encodes CDR1 SGHNT and CDR2 YYREEE (reference sequence). The CDR3 has 15 residues. CDR3 bases: TGTGCCAGCAGCTACGGGACAGTTCCTCATGGTGGCTACACCTTC. This codes for CASSYGTVPHGGYTF.

The CDR3 spells CASSPGWERGGRNEQFF. The CDR3 nucleotides read TGTGCCAGCAGTCCTGGTTGGGAGCGGGGGGGAAGGAATGAGCAGTTCTTC. V gene TRBV6-4 combines with J gene TRBJ2-1; TRBD2 agrees at 10 bases. The CDR3 spans 17 residues. V was clipped by 5 bases and J by 7 bases; unmatched bases: 14. Germline V gene data show CDR1 as MRHNA and CDR2 as SNTAGT.

This clone showed up just a few times. V is TRBV10-1 and J is TRBJ1-4; the D gene is possibly TRBD1 (6 bases). Trimming cost V 6 bases and J 4 bases, with 9 bases left between them. The CDR3 has 13 residues. Germline loops: CDR1 WNHNN, CDR2 SYGVQD (reference sequence). This chain's CDR3 is CASRDSVNEKLFF. CDR3 nucleotide sequence: TGCGCCAGCAGGGACAGCGTTAATGAAAAACTGTTTTTT.

The chain links TRBV3-1 (or the pseudogene TRBV3-2) to TRBJ2-1; 7 bases are shared with TRBD2. The CDR3 is 15 amino acids. Germline V gene sequence: CDR1 LGHDT, CDR2 YNNKEL (reference sequence). V lost 5 bases to trimming and J lost 2 bases; unmatched junction nucleotides: 6. The CDR3 nucleotides read TGTGCCAGCAGCTTTCTAGCGGTAGCCTACAATGAGCAGTTCTTC. This sequence encodes CASSFLAVAYNEQFF.

This clone showed up many times. The chain uses TRBV7-2 and TRBJ1-5; D is undetermined. Trimming left V 5 bases short and J 6 bases short, with 8 bases between. CDR3 length equals 12 residues. Per germline, CDR1 SGHTA and CDR2 FQGNSA. For the CDR3, the DNA is TGTGCCAGCAGCGCAGTTGGTCAGCCCCAGCATTTT. Residues: CASSAVGQPQHF.

The chain recombines TRBV5-4 with TRBJ2-1, with 11 bases that match TRBD2. This CDR3 is built from 16 residues. The germline gives CDR1 SGHNT, CDR2 YYREEE (reference sequence). V shed 1 base and J 4 bases; nucleotides not matched to a gene: 4. The CDR3 loop is CASSLSSGGSYNEQFF. The CDR3 DNA reads TGTGCCAGCAGCTTGTCTAGCGGGGGGTCATACAATGAGCAGTTCTTC.

V gene TRBV5-1 combines with J gene TRBJ1-1, with 10 bases matching TRBD1. This CDR3 contains 13 residues. Germline lookup yields CDR1 SGHRS and CDR2 YFSETQ. J gave up 4 bases and V 7 bases, and 4 bases lay outside the gene matches. The CDR3 sequence is CASAGQGGTEAFF. The CDR3 bases are TGCGCCAGCGCTGGACAGGGGGGCACTGAAGCTTTCTTT. The entire variable domain, with the rest obtained from reference TRBV5-1 and TRBJ1-1, is as follows: KAGVTQTPRYLIKTRGQQVTLSCSPISGHRSVSWYQQTPGQGLQFLFEYFSETQRNKGNFPGRFSGRQFSNSRSEMNVSTLELGDSALYLCASAGQGGTEAFFGQGTRLTVV.

The chain carries TRBV18 and TRBJ1-1, with 7 bases aligning to TRBD1. Germline V CDR1 and CDR2: KGHSH, LQKENI. J was trimmed by 4 bases and V by 3 bases; bases with no gene match: 5. This CDR3 region has 14 residues. CDR3 nucleotide sequence: TGTGCCAGCTCACCCGTACAGGGGTTCACTGAAGCTTTCTTT. Protein product: CASSPVQGFTEAFF.

The chain recombines TRBV12-3 or TRBV12-4 with TRBJ2-1, with 8 bases fitting TRBD2. The CDR3 contains 13 residues. Germline trimming cut 3 bases from V and 8 bases from J; bases unmatched to any gene: 3. The CDR3 nucleotides read TGTGCCAGCAGTTTGGGACTAGAGTATGAGCAGTTCTTC. Translation: CASSLGLEYEQFF.

This clone was seen only once. The chain is built from TRBV29-1 and TRBJ2-1, with 9 bases fitting TRBD1. Per the germline V gene, CDR1 is SQVTM and CDR2 is ANQGSEA. CDR3 length: 14 residues. Trimming at V came to 4 bases and at J to 9 bases, leaving 10 bases not matched to a gene. The CDR3 DNA reads as TGCAGCGTTGGTAGGACAGGGGCGGGTACTGAGCAGTTCTTC. Its protein product is CSVGRTGAGTEQFF.